Following are 13 T cell receptor beta chains from one sample sequenced in a study of spatial heterogeneity in lung cancer. A single record per CDR3 protein comes from TCRdb applying MiXCR to the 5' RACE reads. The sample yields about 3,800 distinct CDR3 sequences, around 8.4% seen once. This sample's time point: sample taken at primary tumor resection. Without sorting, whole RNA was sequenced from tumor, nontumor lung or frozen PBMC. The sample in question was PBMCs, obtained at surgery. These receptors originate from a female donor with early-stage non-small cell lung cancer.

This clonotype qualifies as medium-sized (0.01 to 0.1%). The V call is TRBV7-2, the J call TRBJ2-3; weak D call: TRBD2 (6 bases). The ends were cut back, 5 bases at V and 0 bases at J, with 15 bases in the middle. This CDR3 has 16 residues. Germline CDR1 reads SGHTA; CDR2 reads FQGNSA. This CDR3 is CASSAKSGHSTDTQYF. CDR3 nucleotide sequence: TGTGCCAGCAGCGCCAAGAGCGGGCACAGCACAGATACGCAGTATTTT.

This clonotype has ten or more counts. This CDR3 is CASSLSGYGRANEQFF. In DNA, the CDR3 is TGTGCCAGCAGTCTCTCAGGTTACGGCCGGGCCAATGAGCAGTTCTTC. The rearrangement uses TRBV27 and TRBJ2-1; D is ambiguous. This CDR3 has 16 amino acids. The germline CDR1 and CDR2 sequences are MNHEY and SMNVEV (reference sequence). The V and J ends lost 5 bases and 6 bases respectively, with 20 bases between them.

In its sample, this clonotype was seen many times. The CDR3 region is CATSDPTDSAVGEQFF. The CDR3, as DNA: TGTGCCACCAGTGATCCTACCGACTCAGCCGTGGGTGAGCAGTTCTTC. The chain is built from TRBV24-1 and TRBJ2-1; D gene uncertain. The CDR3 runs to 16 residues. The ends were cut back, 3 bases at V and 9 bases at J, with 20 bases in the middle. Per the germline V gene, CDR1 is KGHDR and CDR2 is SFDVKD.

Many counts were recorded for this clonotype. The chain employs TRBV7-9 and TRBJ2-5, with D possibly matching TRBD1 (5 bases). Trimming pared 4 bases from V and 5 bases from J, leaving 20 bases between. Germline CDR1 SEHNR, CDR2 FQNEAQ (reference sequence). There are 16 residues in the CDR3. The CDR3 loop is CASSSRGAGLWETQYF. As DNA, the CDR3 is TGTGCCAGCAGCTCCCGTGGAGCAGGGTTGTGGGAGACCCAGTACTTC.

This clonotype rates as medium-sized. The CDR3 loop reads CSVEEGGPPAYGYTF. CDR3 coding DNA: TGCAGCGTTGAAGAAGGGGGACCTCCCGCCTATGGCTACACCTTC. This sequence joins TRBV29-1 and TRBJ1-2; possibly TRBD1 for D (6 bases). CDR3 length: 15 amino acids. Trimming took 0 bases from V and 4 from J, leaving 15 bases between them. Germline loops: CDR1 SQVTM, CDR2 ANQGSEA. Full variable domain (outside the CDR3, taken from reference TRBV29-1 and TRBJ1-2): SAVISQKPSRDICQRGTSLTIQCQVDSQVTMMFWYRQQPGQSLTLIATANQGSEATYESGFVIDKFPISRPNLTFSTLTVSNMSPEDSSIYLCSVEEGGPPAYGYTFGSGTRLTVV.

This clonotype was recorded at least ten times. The CDR3 region is CASSLNDDTGELFF. In nucleotides, the CDR3 is TGTGCCAGCAGCCTTAATGATGACACCGGGGAGCTGTTTTTT. This chain connects TRBV11-1 to TRBJ2-2; no firm D call. V lost 5 bases, J lost 3 bases, and 10 bases lay in between. The V gene's germline CDR1 is SGHAT and CDR2 FQDESV (reference sequence). CDR3 size: 14 residues.

This clonotype was counted ten times or more. The chain carries TRBV7-2 and TRBJ2-3; 7 positions match TRBD1. This CDR3 is 14 amino acids long. From germline, CDR1 is SGHTA and CDR2 FQGNSA. The V and J ends lost 4 bases and 3 bases, in that order; junction bases with no gene match: 4. The CDR3 spells CASSSQGVTDTQYF. CDR3 DNA sequence: TGTGCCAGCAGCTCTCAGGGGGTGACAGATACGCAGTATTTT.

This clonotype is medium-sized by share. The chain uses TRBV29-1 and TRBJ2-5, with D unclear. The CDR3 extends over 12 amino acids. The V end lost 4 bases, the J end lost 5 bases, and 11 bases lay between the germline ends. Looked up from germline, CDR1 is SQVTM and CDR2 is ANQGSEA. CDR3 in amino acids: CSVASGSETQYF. The CDR3 nucleotides are TGCAGCGTTGCCTCCGGGTCTGAGACCCAGTACTTC. The entire variable domain, with the rest obtained from reference TRBV29-1 and TRBJ2-5, is as follows: SAVISQKPSRDICQRGTSLTIQCQVDSQVTMMFWYRQQPGQSLTLIATANQGSEATYESGFVIDKFPISRPNLTFSTLTVSNMSPEDSSIYLCSVASGSETQYFGPGTRLLVL.

V usage is TRBV7-2 and J usage is TRBJ2-3; no firm D call. Trimming took off 1 base at V and 6 bases at J, with 2 bases between the two ends. The CDR3 contains 11 residues. The germline V gene encodes CDR1 SGHTA and CDR2 FQGNSA. CDR3 DNA sequence: TGTGCCAGCAGCTTAGTTGATACGCAGTATTTT. Encoded protein: CASSLVDTQYF.

This clonotype has at least ten counts. The chain employs TRBV14 and TRBJ2-5; D remains ambiguous. Trimming shortened V by 4 bases and J by 5 bases, and 14 bases separated the two germline ends. CDR3 length: 14 amino acids. Looked up from germline, CDR1 is SGHDN and CDR2 is FVKESK. The CDR3 loop reads CASSPSWGGETQYF. As DNA, the CDR3 is TGTGCCAGCAGCCCCTCGTGGGGTGGCGAGACCCAGTACTTC.

This clonotype is classed as medium-sized (0.01 to 0.1%). The V gene is TRBV20-1, the J gene TRBJ2-1; 16 bases are shared with TRBD2. The CDR3 is 18 amino acids. Germline CDR1 and CDR2: DFQATT and SNEGSKA (reference sequence). J was trimmed by 1 base and V by 0 bases; bases with no gene match: 3. CDR3 nucleotide sequence: TGCAGTGCTAGAGATGGGACTAGCGGGGGGGGTTCCTACAATGAGCAGTTCTTC. It translates to CSARDGTSGGGSYNEQFF.

By share, this clonotype ranks as medium-sized (0.01 to 0.1%). CDR3 amino acids: CASSHPMSSYEQYF. CDR3 bases: TGTGCCAGCAGCCACCCAATGAGCTCCTACGAGCAGTACTTC. This sequence joins TRBV11-2 and TRBJ2-7; D is ambiguous. The CDR3 loop spans 14 amino acids. The V end lost 5 bases, the J end lost 0 bases, and 11 bases lay between the germline ends. The germline V gene has CDR1 SGHAT and CDR2 FQNNGV.

This clonotype ranks as medium-sized. CDR3 protein: CASSTTSGGTDTQYF. DNA for the CDR3: TGTGCCAGCAGTACCACTAGCGGGGGCACAGATACGCAGTATTTT. The gene calls are TRBV12-3 or TRBV12-4 and TRBJ2-3, with 10 bases matching TRBD2. Trimming at V came to 5 bases and at J to 1 base, leaving 3 bases not matched to a gene. The CDR3 is 15 residues long.